A single sample gave rise to the 17 T cell receptor beta chains below, sequenced in a study of T-cell reconstitution after alpha-beta-depleted transplantation in children. As it was prepared, the TCRbeta library received unique molecular identifiers. MiXCR, run by TCRdb on the PCR reads, gives a single entry per CDR3 protein. The top ten clones hold 4.5% to 6% of a sample with around 380,000 distinct CDR3 sequences, roughly a tenth of them seen once. Here the sequenced sample was PBMCs from the stem cell graft donor, taken from the stem cell graft. The receptors shown here come from a human donor who donated a stem cell graft to a child with acute myeloid leukemia.

On this clonotype: With a much larger clone just one base away, this may be a read error. The chain combines TRBV7-8 with TRBJ1-1, with D hard to call. Germline CDR1 is SGHVS and CDR2 is FQNEAQ. CDR3 size: 13 residues. The V end lost 8 bases, the J end lost 1 base, and 11 bases lay between the germline ends. The CDR3, as DNA: TGTGCCAGCGGCCCGAGAAAGAACACTGAAGCTTTCTTT. It specifies CASGPRKNTEAFF.

This clonotype was counted between two and nine times. This chain links TRBV29-1 with TRBJ2-3, with unresolved D. The CDR3 has 12 residues. Germline V gene sequence: CDR1 SQVTM, CDR2 ANQGSEA. Trimming pared 7 bases from V and 6 bases from J, leaving 14 bases between. CDR3 bases: TGCAGCGCCGTAAGTGGCGCGGATACGCAGTATTTT. This sequence encodes CSAVSGADTQYF.

V is TRBV20-1 and J is TRBJ2-7; D is possibly TRBD1 (5 bases). There are 14 residues in the CDR3. Germline-derived CDR1 and CDR2 are DFQATT and SNEGSKA (reference sequence). The germline V and J ends were trimmed by 3 bases and 0 bases, with 12 bases remaining between them. CDR3 protein: CSARGPESSYEQYV. In DNA, the CDR3 is TGCAGTGCTAGGGGGCCAGAGAGCTCCTACGAGCAGTACGTC.

This clonotype came up a few times. V and J are TRBV10-2 and TRBJ2-5; the D call may be TRBD1 or TRBD2 (6 bases each). CDR1 and CDR2 (germline): WSHSY, SAAADI. The CDR3 loop spans 16 amino acids. Trimming took 1 base from V and 5 from J, leaving 17 bases between them. CDR3 sequence reads: CASSEFRGATPETQYF. The DNA of the CDR3 is TGCGCCAGCAGTGAGTTTAGGGGGGCGACGCCTGAGACCCAGTACTTC.

There are many counts of this clonotype. The CDR3 coding sequence is TGTGCCAGCAGCCCGAAGAGGACTGGTGGAAACACCATATATTTT. This sequence encodes CASSPKRTGGNTIYF. The genes are TRBV9 and TRBJ1-3; D uncertain. The CDR3 contains 15 residues. V was trimmed by 4 bases and J by 3 bases, leaving 14 bases between them. Germline V gene lookup returns CDR1 SGDLS and CDR2 YYNGEE.

This clonotype was seen many times. The genes are TRBV12-3 or TRBV12-4 and TRBJ2-5; D gene unclear. The length of the CDR3 is 13 residues. The V and J ends lost 3 bases and 1 base respectively, with 6 bases between them. CDR3 coding DNA: TGTGCCAGCAGTTTCGGCAGCCAAGAGACCCAGTACTTC. It is translated as CASSFGSQETQYF.

The genes are TRBV3-1 and TRBJ2-1; D remains ambiguous. Trimming left V 4 bases short and J 5 bases short, with 6 bases between. The CDR3 contains 12 residues. The V gene's germline CDR1 is LGHDT and CDR2 YNNKEL (reference sequence). The DNA for the CDR3 is TGTGCCAGCAGCCTATATGACAATGAGCAGTTCTTC. Amino acid sequence: CASSLYDNEQFF.

The V and J genes are TRBV10-3 and TRBJ2-5, with D possibly being TRBD2 (5 bases). The length of the CDR3 is 13 residues. V was pared by 8 bases and J by 4 bases, with 14 bases between. Germline assignment: CDR1 ENHRY and CDR2 SYGVKD. DNA of the CDR3: TGTGCCATCTCAGCGGTGGCCCGAGAGACCCAGTACTTC. Its translation is CAISAVARETQYF.

This clonotype has only a few counts. V and J are TRBV4-1 and TRBJ2-5, with 7 bases aligning to TRBD1. Trimming at V came to 0 bases and at J to 5 bases, leaving 6 bases not matched to a gene. Germline V CDR1 and CDR2: MGHRA, YSYEKL. This CDR3 contains 15 residues. The chain's CDR3 is CASSQEATGSETQYF. Here the CDR3 DNA reads TGCGCCAGCAGCCAAGAGGCGACAGGGTCGGAGACCCAGTACTTC.

This clonotype has a count of ten or more. The chain has TRBV20-1 and TRBJ2-3; a weak D match, TRBD2 (7 bases). Germline V gives CDR1 DFQATT, CDR2 SNEGSKA (reference sequence). The V end lost 3 bases, the J end lost 3 bases, and 13 bases lay between the germline ends. The CDR3 is made up of 14 amino acids. CDR3 protein: CSASGGGTTDTQYF. CDR3 nucleotides: TGCAGTGCTAGTGGGGGGGGCACGACAGATACGCAGTATTTT.

The V and J genes are TRBV7-9 and TRBJ2-1; a weak D match, TRBD2 (6 bases). This CDR3 spans 15 amino acids. Trimming pared 1 base from V and 9 bases from J, leaving 16 bases between. Germline assignment: CDR1 SEHNR and CDR2 FQNEAQ (reference sequence). CDR3 in DNA: TGTGCCAGCAGCTTAGGTTCGGCCCGGGGGAGTGAGCAGTTCTTC. This codes for CASSLGSARGSEQFF.

This clonotype was recorded a few times. The V gene is TRBV5-1, the J gene TRBJ2-5, with no clear D. The CDR3 spans 13 residues. The V end lost 3 bases, the J end lost 2 bases, and 8 bases lay between the germline ends. Looked up from germline, CDR1 is SGHRS and CDR2 is YFSETQ. The CDR3 spells CASSSAIQETQYF. For the CDR3, the DNA is TGCGCCAGCAGCTCGGCTATACAAGAGACCCAGTACTTC.

V is TRBV7-2 and J is TRBJ2-1, with TRBD2 matching over 12 bases. Germline lookup yields CDR1 SGHTA and CDR2 FQGNSA. With V trimmed by 2 bases and J by 7 bases, 15 bases remained unmatched. The CDR3 has 19 amino acids. CDR3: CASSLRLAGGPVGDNEQFF. For the CDR3, the DNA is TGTGCCAGCAGCTTAAGGCTAGCGGGAGGGCCAGTCGGTGATAATGAGCAGTTCTTC.

The J gene is TRBJ2-5, the V gene TRBV30; no clear D. This CDR3 has 12 amino acids. The germline gives CDR1 GTSNPN, CDR2 SVGIG (reference sequence). Trimming took 2 bases from V and 3 from J, leaving 7 bases between them. In DNA, the CDR3 is TGTGCCTGGAGTAGGGTTAAAGAGACCCAGTACTTC. As protein: CAWSRVKETQYF.

This clonotype was seen at least ten times. This sequence joins TRBV7-2 and TRBJ1-5; D unresolved. The V gene lost 1 base and the J gene lost 0 bases, with 7 bases spanning the gap. CDR3 length: 15 residues. Germline V lookup: CDR1 SGHTA, CDR2 FQGNSA. The CDR3 here is CASSLVEGSNQPQHF. CDR3 in DNA: TGTGCCAGCAGCTTAGTGGAGGGTAGCAATCAGCCCCAGCATTTT. Full variable domain (missing parts from reference TRBV7-2 and TRBJ1-5): GAGVSQSPSNKVTEKGKDVELRCDPISGHTALYWYRQSLGQGLEFLIYFQGNSAPDKSGLPSDRFSAERTGGSVSTLTIQRTQQEDSAVYLCASSLVEGSNQPQHFGDGTRLSIL.

The chain employs TRBV7-9 and TRBJ2-3; 8 bases align to TRBD2. CDR3 size: 15 residues. The junction had 9 bases not matched to a gene; V was cut back by 6 bases and J by 4 bases. Germline CDR1 reads SEHNR; CDR2 reads FQNEAQ (reference sequence). CDR3 region: CASREAGVMADTQYF. As DNA, the CDR3 is TGTGCCAGCAGAGAAGCGGGAGTTATGGCAGATACGCAGTATTTT.

This clonotype was counted many times. Germline is not matched at one junction end, which may reflect a read error. The CDR3 sequence is CASSPGMNTEAFF. The DNA of the CDR3 is TGCGCCAGCAGCCCAGGGATGAACACTGAAGCTTTCTTT. The V call is TRBV7-3, the J call TRBJ1-1; D is possibly TRBD1 (5 bases). CDR3 size: 13 residues. Germline V gene lookup returns CDR1 SGHTA and CDR2 FQGTGA.